This is a list of T cell receptor beta chains from one sample in a study of T cells in Graves' hyperthyroidism and ophthalmopathy. TCRdb redid the calling of the multiplex PCR reads with MiXCR, one entry per CDR3 protein. The data contain some 300,000 distinct CDR3 sequences, around 20% of them singletons. What was sequenced was blood. The receptors shown here come from a man aged 50 to 59 with Graves' ophthalmopathy. Each CDR3 is given with its conserved first and last residue. The D gene is left open where the match is weak. Not all rows give a size; the values are once, few, many and, for expanded clones, a class.

D,J,size,V,DNA,CDR3
NA,TRBJ1-2,many,TRBV27,TGTGCCAGCAGTCCCCTAGGGGGGCTTTTTAACTATGGCTACACCTTC,CASSPLGGLFNYGYTF
NA,TRBJ2-7,NA,TRBV29-1,TGCAGCGCGGACTGGCACCCCTCCTACGAGCAGTACTTC,CSADWHPSYEQYF
TRBD1,TRBJ2-7,NA,TRBV19,TGTGCCAGTAGTGCAAACCGAGGACAGGGACCAGGCGAGCAGTACTTC,CASSANRGQGPGEQYF
NA,TRBJ1-2,many,TRBV28,TGTGCCAGCAGTCCCAGGGTGTATGGCTACACCTTC,CASSPRVYGYTF
NA,TRBJ2-3,NA,TRBV5-1,TGCGCCAGCAGCTTGGAAACTAGCAGGTACACAGATACGCAGTATTTT,CASSLETSRYTDTQYF
TRBD1,TRBJ1-5,many,TRBV28,TGTGCCAGCAGTTTAAACAGGGGGAGGCCCCAGCATTTT,CASSLNRGRPQHF
NA,TRBJ2-3,few,TRBV10-1,TGCGCCAGCAGTGAGTCCGGACTGGATACGCAGTATTTT,CASSESGLDTQYF
TRBD2,TRBJ2-1,many,TRBV6-1,TGTGCCAGCAGTTCCAGGACTAGCGGGAGTGGTGAGCAGTTCTTC,CASSSRTSGSGEQFF
NA,TRBJ2-4,NA,TRBV28,TGTGCCAGCAACCAGGGTGGCGCCAAAAACATTCAGTACTTC,CASNQGGAKNIQYF
TRBD2,TRBJ2-7,many,TRBV20-1,TGCAGTGCCCCTCCCGCTAGCGGGAGGGCCGTAGCTAGGTACGAGCAGTACTTC,CSAPPASGRAVARYEQYF
NA,TRBJ1-2,many,TRBV20-1,TGCAGTGCTACCTATAACTCAGGCTATGGCTACACCTTC,CSATYNSGYGYTF
TRBD2,TRBJ2-1,NA,TRBV6-6,TGTGCCAGCAGTTACTTGGGACTAGCATCCAATGAGCAGTTCTTC,CASSYLGLASNEQFF
TRBD2,TRBJ2-7,many,TRBV7-9,TGTGCCAGCAGCTTAGGGGGGGGAGCAGACTACGAGCAGTACTTC,CASSLGGGADYEQYF
TRBD2,TRBJ2-5,many,TRBV2,TGTGCCAGCAGTCATCTAGCGGGAGGGCCCTATGGGGAGACCCAGTACTTC,CASSHLAGGPYGETQYF
TRBD1,TRBJ2-1,few,TRBV28,TGTGCCAGCAGTTTAAGTCAGGGGGCGGCTGAGCAGTTCTTC,CASSLSQGAAEQFF
NA,TRBJ1-3,many,TRBV7-4,TGTGCCAGCAGCTTAAGTTCGGCACAGGGACGAAACACCATATATTTT,CASSLSSAQGRNTIYF
NA,TRBJ2-7,many,TRBV20-1,TGCAGTGCTAGAGGGCAGTTTGCCTACGAGCAGTACTTC,CSARGQFAYEQYF
TRBD1,TRBJ1-2,NA,TRBV20-1,TGCAGTCGAAACCTCGGAACAGGGGCAGACGGCTACACCTTC,CSRNLGTGADGYTF
NA,TRBJ2-7,few,TRBV5-6,TGTGCCAGCAGTCTGGGGGCGGCCTACGAGCAGTACTTC,CASSLGAAYEQYF
NA,TRBJ1-1,many,TRBV20-1,TGCAGTGCTAGAGATTCGAACGGCGGGGACACTGAAGCTTTCTTT,CSARDSNGGDTEAFF
TRBD2,TRBJ2-3,many,TRBV20-1,TGCAGTGCTCCCCGGGAGGGAGGTAGGACAGATACGCAGTATTTT,CSAPREGGRTDTQYF
TRBD2,TRBJ2-7,NA,TRBV3-1,TGTGCCAGCAGCCAAGGGGGACTAGGGCTCTACGAGCAGTACTTC,CASSQGGLGLYEQYF
TRBD2,TRBJ2-3,NA,TRBV24-1,TGTGCCACTAGTGATTGGGAATCTAGCGGGAGGACTACGCAGTATTTT,CATSDWESSGRTTQYF
TRBD2,TRBJ2-1,many,TRBV7-9,TGTGCCAGCAGCATGACTAGCGGGCACCGCGAGCAGTTCTTC,CASSMTSGHREQFF
TRBD1,TRBJ2-3,NA,TRBV5-1,TGCGCCAGCAGCCGGGACAGCTCCCGGGCGGATACGCAGTATTTT,CASSRDSSRADTQYF
TRBD2,TRBJ2-1,NA,TRBV12-3/TRBV12-4,TGTGCCAGCACCCCCGGGAGGGGGGGTAAGGGTGAGCAGTTCTTC,CASTPGRGGKGEQFF
NA,TRBJ2-7,few,TRBV6-1,TGTGCCAGCAGTGAAGGACAGGGAGGGGGCTACGAGCAGTACTTC,CASSEGQGGGYEQYF
TRBD1,TRBJ2-7,NA,TRBV5-1,TGCGCCAGCAGCCCGGGACAGGGCTTCGAGCAGTACTTC,CASSPGQGFEQYF
TRBD1,TRBJ1-1,NA,TRBV4-1,TGCGCCAGCAGCCAAGAGGGACAGGGGATCACTGAAGCTTTCTTT,CASSQEGQGITEAFF
NA,TRBJ2-3,few,TRBV6-2/TRBV6-3,TGTGCCAGCAGTTACCCAGACGGGCGACCAGATACGCAGTATTTT,CASSYPDGRPDTQYF
NA,TRBJ1-4,few,TRBV28,TGTGCCAGCAGTTTAAGGGGCTGGAGTGAAAAACTGTTTTTT,CASSLRGWSEKLFF
NA,TRBJ2-2,few,TRBV10-3,TGTGCCATCAGGCGGGACACTCGAACCGGGGAGCTGTTTTTT,CAIRRDTRTGELFF
NA,TRBJ1-5,NA,TRBV20-1,TGCAGTGCTACTCTCGGGGGGGTCTATAGCAATCAGCCCCAGCATTTT,CSATLGGVYSNQPQHF
NA,TRBJ2-7,many,TRBV28,TGTGCCAGCAGTGCTTTGGTTTCGGGGGACGAGCAGTACTTC,CASSALVSGDEQYF
TRBD2,TRBJ2-1,NA,TRBV2,TGTGCCAGCAGTGAACTAGCGGGAGGGCTCCGCTCCTACAATGAGCAGTTCTTC,CASSELAGGLRSYNEQFF
NA,TRBJ2-1,NA,TRBV14,TGTGCCAGCAGCCACTTAGTCGAGGAGCAGTTCTTC,CASSHLVEEQFF
NA,TRBJ2-2,many,TRBV7-2,TGTGCCAGCAGCCCTCAGGGTGCCACCGGGGAGCTGTTTTTT,CASSPQGATGELFF
TRBD2,TRBJ2-1,NA,TRBV3-1,TGTGCCAGCAGCTTACAGGGACTAGCGGGGGGACTTTATCATGAGCAGTTCTTC,CASSLQGLAGGLYHEQFF
NA,TRBJ1-1,NA,TRBV7-9,TGTGCCAGCAGCTTAGCGATGGGCACTGAAGCTTTCTTT,CASSLAMGTEAFF